Below are 21 T cell receptor beta chains sequenced from a single sample in a study of blood T cell dynamics during melanoma immunotherapy (dated by TCRdb to about 2020). The time point label on this specimen signifies: pre-treatment baseline. Libraries came from the immunoSEQ multiplex PCR assay. TCRdb mirrors the immuneACCESS table, restricted to in-frame sequences. Some clones are absent from its copies; in checked studies, under half trace to an unresolved V gene, and the reason for the others is unknown. This sample holds some 16,000 clones; approximately 87% were observed only once. Approximately 4.6% of the sample belongs to the ten largest clones. Source: blood, taken from a patient treated with checkpoint blockade. These TCRs come from a human donor with melanoma.

The chain carries TRBV5-1 and TRBJ1-3, with D unclear. Trimming removed 0 bases at V and 0 bases at J, with 13 bases between. Germline values: CDR1 SGHRS, CDR2 YFSETQ. The CDR3 contains 17 residues. CDR3 DNA sequence: TGCGCCAGCAGCTTGGACCCCCGGGCTTCCTCTGGAAACACCATATATTTT. Translating it yields CASSLDPRASSGNTIYF. The full variable domain, with the rest looked up from reference TRBV5-1 and TRBJ1-3, is KAGVTQTPRYLIKTRGQQVTLSCSPISGHRSVSWYQQTPGQGLQFLFEYFSETQRNKGNFPGRFSGRQFSNSRSEMNVSTLELGDSALYLCASSLDPRASSGNTIYFGEGSWLTVV.

The CDR3 protein is CASSPAAILGGQWETQYF. In nucleotides, the CDR3 is TGTGCCAGCAGTCCGGCCGCAATCCTGGGGGGACAGTGGGAGACCCAGTACTTC. The chain carries TRBV27 and TRBJ2-5; TRBD1 might be the D (7 bases). Germline-derived CDR1 and CDR2 are MNHEY and SMNVEV (reference sequence). CDR3 length: 18 amino acids. Trimming removed 5 bases from V and 5 bases from J, with 27 bases in between.

The V call is TRBV12-5, the J call TRBJ2-3; tentatively, D is TRBD2 (5 bases). V lost 5 bases and J 1 base, leaving 16 bases between the germline ends. This CDR3 is built from 16 residues. Germline-derived CDR1 and CDR2 are LGHNT and FRNRAP. This chain's CDR3 is CASGITPEGCTDTQYF. The CDR3 region has the DNA TGTGCTAGTGGTATAACGCCCGAGGGATGCACAGATACGCAGTATTTT.

The V call is TRBV9, the J call TRBJ2-1; TRBD2 agrees at 12 bases. The CDR3 contains 15 residues. With 4 bases clipped from V and 9 bases from J, the junction kept 8 bases outside the gene matches. The germline V gene has CDR1 SGDLS and CDR2 YYNGEE. The CDR3 spells CASSLLAGGPSEQFF. For the CDR3, the DNA is TGTGCCAGCAGCCTCCTAGCGGGGGGGCCGTCTGAGCAGTTCTTC.

The J gene is TRBJ2-7, the V gene TRBV10-1; TRBD2 agrees at 7 bases. CDR3 length: 17 residues. J was trimmed by 5 bases and V by 0 bases; bases with no gene match: 13. Germline CDR1 reads WNHNN; CDR2 reads SYGVQD (reference sequence). The CDR3 is CASSESSPVGGRDEQYF. CDR3 bases: TGCGCCAGCAGTGAGTCGAGTCCTGTGGGGGGGAGAGACGAGCAGTACTTC.

The J gene is TRBJ2-3, the V gene TRBV6-6, with TRBD2 matching over 9 bases. The CDR3 is made up of 16 amino acids. Germline assignment: CDR1 MNHNY and CDR2 SVGAGI (reference sequence). V was clipped by 5 bases and J by 2 bases; unmatched bases: 8. For the CDR3, the DNA is TGTGCCAGCAGTCCCGGACTAGCGAGAACCACAGATACGCAGTATTTT. This sequence encodes CASSPGLARTTDTQYF.

The chain combines TRBV18 with TRBJ2-5; D is ambiguous. This CDR3 contains 13 residues. Germline V gives CDR1 KGHSH, CDR2 LQKENI. V was cut by 0 bases and J by 3 bases, with 5 bases left in between. For the CDR3, the DNA is TGTGCCAGCTCACCACCTGGGAAAGAGACCCAGTACTTC. Residues: CASSPPGKETQYF.

Details on this clone: Compared with germline, one end of the junction differs, possibly owing to a read error. This rearrangement joins TRBV11-3 to TRBJ2-7; weak D call: TRBD2 (5 bases). CDR1 and CDR2 from the germline V gene are SGHNT and YENEEA. CDR3 length equals 10 residues. CDR3 residues: CASRRRSRHF. The CDR3 DNA reads as TGTGCCAGCAGGAGGAGGTCACGCCACTTC.

The rearrangement uses TRBV4-1 and TRBJ1-2; no clear D. This CDR3 comprises 15 residues. From germline, CDR1 is MGHRA and CDR2 YSYEKL. Trimming removed 0 bases from V and 8 bases from J, with 16 bases in between. CDR3 DNA: TGCGCCAGCAGCCAAGACCCCGGGCGATCGGGAGGCTACACCTTC. Protein product: CASSQDPGRSGGYTF.

The chain employs TRBV7-8 and TRBJ2-5; D not certain. Trimming took 1 base from V and 1 from J, leaving 7 bases between them. Germline CDR1 and CDR2: SGHVS and FQNEAQ. This CDR3 has 14 amino acids. CDR3 region: CASSLGRFQETQYF. CDR3 nucleotide sequence: TGTGCCAGCAGCTTAGGTCGTTTCCAAGAGACCCAGTACTTC.

DNA for the CDR3: TGTGCCATCAGTTTTTCCGGGACAGGGATAACGGACACCGGGGAGCTGTTTTTT. It translates to CAISFSGTGITDTGELFF. The chain couples TRBV10-3 to TRBJ2-2, with 9 bases lining up with TRBD1. Germline CDR1 ENHRY, CDR2 SYGVKD. V was clipped by 5 bases and J by 3 bases; unmatched bases: 13. The CDR3 has 18 residues.

The CDR3 DNA reads as TGTGCCAGCAGCTTGGGGGTTTTAGATACGCAGTATTTT. It yields the protein CASSLGVLDTQYF. The chain employs TRBV11-1 and TRBJ2-3, with D possibly being TRBD1 or TRBD2 (5 bases each). The V end lost 3 bases, the J end lost 5 bases, and 9 bases lay between the germline ends. CDR1 SGHAT and CDR2 FQDESV come from the germline V gene (reference sequence). The CDR3 totals 13 residues.

As concerns this clone: A junction boundary mismatches the germline segment, possibly from a read error. The V and J genes are TRBV10-1 and TRBJ2-2; possible D gene TRBD2, 5 bases. The CDR3 extends over 15 amino acids. Looked up from germline, CDR1 is WNHNN and CDR2 is SYGVQD (reference sequence). The CDR3 DNA is TGCGCCAGCAGTGAGTCGGACGACGAACACCGGGGAGCTGTTTTT. Protein product: CASSESDDEHRGAVF.

The chain employs TRBV7-8 and TRBJ2-7; 12 nucleotides agree with TRBD1. This CDR3 is built from 16 residues. The germline V gene encodes CDR1 SGHVS and CDR2 FQNEAQ. V shed 5 bases, J shed 2 bases, and the junction held 7 bases outside the gene matches. Written as DNA, the CDR3 is TGTGCCAGCAGCGGGACAGGGGGCTGGTCTACCTACGAGCAGTACTTC. Translated, it gives CASSGTGGWSTYEQYF.

The chain uses TRBV28 and TRBJ2-3; no firm D call. V gave up 8 bases and J gave up 4 bases, with 16 bases separating them. The germline V gene has CDR1 MDHEN and CDR2 SYDVKM. The CDR3 is 14 residues long. The CDR3 sequence is CASYSPLRPDTQYF. The CDR3 bases are TGTGCCAGCTACAGTCCTTTGAGGCCAGATACGCAGTATTTT.

This clone was seen a handful of times. The rearrangement links TRBV14 to TRBJ1-6; perhaps TRBD1 as D (6 bases). This CDR3 has 20 amino acids. Between the trimmed V and J ends, which lost 0 bases and 0 bases, there was a span of 18 bases. CDR1 and CDR2 (germline): SGHDN, FVKESK. CDR3 bases: TGTGCCAGCAGCCAAGATTGGTGGGGGCCTACGAGCTCCTATAATTCACCCCTCCACTTT. It codes for CASSQDWWGPTSSYNSPLHF.

The rearrangement joins TRBV28 to TRBJ2-5; D not resolved. The J call may be wrong; the DNA end is better matched by TRBJ2-7. From germline, CDR1 is MDHEN and CDR2 SYDVKM. The CDR3 is 12 amino acids. The chain's CDR3 is CASSLSSYEQYF. DNA for the CDR3: TGTGCCAGCAGTTTAAGCTCCTACGAGCAGTACTTC.

This chain links TRBV5-6 with TRBJ1-5; no reliable D call. In germline, CDR1 is SGHDT, CDR2 YYEEEE. Between the trimmed V and J ends, which lost 3 bases and 4 bases, there was a span of 8 bases. This CDR3 region has 13 residues. The CDR3 nucleotides are TGTGCCAGCAGCTCCTACGGGAATCAGCCCCAGCATTTT. This sequence encodes CASSSYGNQPQHF.

The V and J genes are TRBV11-2 and TRBJ1-2; D call uncertain. Trimming pared 5 bases from V and 4 bases from J, leaving 8 bases between. Per germline, CDR1 SGHAT and CDR2 FQNNGV. This CDR3 has 12 amino acids. The CDR3 is CASSITRYGYTF. CDR3 nucleotides: TGTGCCAGCAGCATTACACGCTATGGCTACACCTTC.

The CDR3 DNA follows: TGTGCCAGTAGTATCCCGCAGAGTGAGCAGTTCTTC. Protein: CASSIPQSEQFF. The V and J genes are TRBV19 and TRBJ2-1; D is unclear. The CDR3 is 12 residues long. The V gene's germline CDR1 is LNHDA and CDR2 SQIVND (reference sequence). V dropped 3 bases and J dropped 9 bases, with 9 bases sitting between them.

J is TRBJ2-3 and V is TRBV5-1; D call uncertain. Trimming took off 0 bases at V and 2 bases at J, with 10 bases between the two ends. Germline V gene sequence: CDR1 SGHRS, CDR2 YFSETQ. The length of the CDR3 is 15 residues. For the CDR3, the DNA is TGCGCCAGCAGCTTGGGTCAGGTAAACACAGATACGCAGTATTTT. Translated: CASSLGQVNTDTQYF.